The rows below give T cell receptor beta chains drawn from one sample of a study of shared clonotypes between healthy human individuals. Clones were sequenced by immunoSEQ multiplex PCR, and TCRdb holds only the in-frame ones, with some missing. Of about 480,000 clones in the sample, 60% to 85% are singletons; the top ten hold around 13%. Sequencing used PBMCs. The receptors here all came from a woman in her thirties or forties in good health. Some clones in this sample may be carry-over from other donors' samples. CDR3s include the opening cysteine and the closing phenylalanine or tryptophan. The order of the fields is V gene, J gene, clone size, CDR3 protein. Rows give clone size only sometimes, using once, few, many, or a class for an expanded clone.

V gene: TRBV28; J gene: TRBJ1-5; clone size: -; CDR3 protein: CASIPTQGQPQHF
V gene: TRBV4-2; J gene: TRBJ1-2; clone size: -; CDR3 protein: CASSPRGQANYGYTF
V gene: TRBV5-4; J gene: TRBJ1-5; clone size: many; CDR3 protein: CASSYSKDFQTHQPQHF
V gene: TRBV19; J gene: TRBJ2-4; clone size: once; CDR3 protein: CASSIGNIQYF
V gene: TRBV5-6; J gene: TRBJ1-1; clone size: -; CDR3 protein: CASSLGAPNTEAFF
V gene: TRBV9; J gene: TRBJ1-5; clone size: few; CDR3 protein: CASSPGGSSSNQPQHF
V gene: TRBV6-1; J gene: TRBJ2-2; clone size: -; CDR3 protein: CASSESGPGELFF
V gene: TRBV28; J gene: TRBJ1-2; clone size: few; CDR3 protein: CASSPNYGYTF
V gene: TRBV11-2; J gene: TRBJ2-4; clone size: -; CDR3 protein: CASSSGWSGSTIQYF
V gene: TRBV28; J gene: TRBJ1-4; clone size: -; CDR3 protein: CASEGDGEKLFF
V gene: TRBV27; J gene: TRBJ1-2; clone size: -; CDR3 protein: CASSSSTALYGYTF
V gene: TRBV19; J gene: TRBJ1-1; clone size: few; CDR3 protein: CASRTNTEAFF
V gene: TRBV5-5; J gene: TRBJ2-7; clone size: few; CDR3 protein: CASSHRGQSPSEQYF
V gene: TRBV28; J gene: TRBJ2-3; clone size: -; CDR3 protein: CASSYSIGQGGKTDTQYF
V gene: TRBV29-1; J gene: TRBJ1-2; clone size: -; CDR3 protein: CSVVFGGDGYTF
V gene: TRBV18; J gene: TRBJ2-5; clone size: -; CDR3 protein: CASSLAGDETQYF
V gene: TRBV28; J gene: TRBJ2-7; clone size: -; CDR3 protein: CASSARLAYEQYF
V gene: TRBV7-3; J gene: TRBJ2-5; clone size: -; CDR3 protein: CASSPGGTGRQETQYF
V gene: TRBV10-3; J gene: TRBJ1-2; clone size: few; CDR3 protein: CAISQAGAYGYTF
V gene: TRBV7-9; J gene: TRBJ1-4; clone size: -; CDR3 protein: CASSLSRRGAANEKLFF
V gene: TRBV28; J gene: TRBJ1-5; clone size: -; CDR3 protein: CASSYFGPNQPQHF
V gene: TRBV27; J gene: TRBJ1-2; clone size: once; CDR3 protein: CASSFLPGNYGYTF
V gene: TRBV7-8; J gene: TRBJ2-3; clone size: -; CDR3 protein: CASSLAGLAGFTDTQYF
V gene: TRBV28; J gene: TRBJ1-2; clone size: -; CDR3 protein: CASSLNRVGYTF
V gene: TRBV5-1; J gene: TRBJ1-1; clone size: -; CDR3 protein: CASSADPRATEAFF
V gene: TRBV4-3; J gene: TRBJ2-2; clone size: -; CDR3 protein: CASSQELAGATGELFF
V gene: TRBV5-4; J gene: TRBJ2-2; clone size: -; CDR3 protein: CASSLRTSPGELFF
V gene: TRBV5-1; J gene: TRBJ2-5; clone size: -; CDR3 protein: CASSLGAEETQYF
V gene: TRBV9; J gene: TRBJ1-3; clone size: -; CDR3 protein: CASSPLGNTIYF
V gene: TRBV2; J gene: TRBJ1-5; clone size: -; CDR3 protein: CASSRRTGAGNQPQHF
V gene: TRBV15; J gene: TRBJ2-1; clone size: -; CDR3 protein: CATSRDLDNEQFF